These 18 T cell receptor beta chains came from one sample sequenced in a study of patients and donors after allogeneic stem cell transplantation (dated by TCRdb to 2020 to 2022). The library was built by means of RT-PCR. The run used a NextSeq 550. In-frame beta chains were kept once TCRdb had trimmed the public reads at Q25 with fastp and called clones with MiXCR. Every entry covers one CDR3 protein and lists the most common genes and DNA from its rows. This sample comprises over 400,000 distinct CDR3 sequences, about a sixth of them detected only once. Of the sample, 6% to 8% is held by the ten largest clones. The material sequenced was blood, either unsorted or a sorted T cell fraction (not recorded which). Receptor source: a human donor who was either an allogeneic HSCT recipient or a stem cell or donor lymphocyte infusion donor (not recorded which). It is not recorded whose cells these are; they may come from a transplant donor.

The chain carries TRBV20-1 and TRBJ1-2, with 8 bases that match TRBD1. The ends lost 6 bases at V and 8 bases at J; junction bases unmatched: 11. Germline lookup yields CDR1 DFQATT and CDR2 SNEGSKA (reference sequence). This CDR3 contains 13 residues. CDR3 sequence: CSALPGGNGGYTF. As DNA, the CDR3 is TGCAGTGCCCTCCCAGGGGGCAATGGCGGCTACACCTTC.

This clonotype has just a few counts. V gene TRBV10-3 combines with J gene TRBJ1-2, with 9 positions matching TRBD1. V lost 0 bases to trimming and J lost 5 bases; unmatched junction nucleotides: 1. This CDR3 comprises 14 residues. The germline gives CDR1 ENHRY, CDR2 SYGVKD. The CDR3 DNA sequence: TGTGCCATCAGTGAGTCTGGACAGGGGTATGGCTACACCTTC. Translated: CAISESGQGYGYTF.

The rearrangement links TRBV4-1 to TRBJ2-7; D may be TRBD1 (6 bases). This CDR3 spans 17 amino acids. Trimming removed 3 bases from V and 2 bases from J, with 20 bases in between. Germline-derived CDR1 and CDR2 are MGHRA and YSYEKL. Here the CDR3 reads CASSHVRRDTTPYEQYF. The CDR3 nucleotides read TGCGCCAGCAGCCATGTCAGACGGGACACCACTCCCTACGAGCAGTACTTC.

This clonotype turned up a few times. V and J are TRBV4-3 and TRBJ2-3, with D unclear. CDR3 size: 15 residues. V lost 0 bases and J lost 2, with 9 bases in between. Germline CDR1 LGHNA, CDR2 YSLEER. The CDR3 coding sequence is TGCGCCAGCAGCCAAGATAAGCATCACACAGATACGCAGTATTTT. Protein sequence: CASSQDKHHTDTQYF.

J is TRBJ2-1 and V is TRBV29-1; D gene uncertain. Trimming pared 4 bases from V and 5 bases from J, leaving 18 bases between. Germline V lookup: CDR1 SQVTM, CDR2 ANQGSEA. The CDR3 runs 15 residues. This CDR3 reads CSVGDRVPPNNEQFF. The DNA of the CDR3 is TGCAGCGTTGGCGACCGGGTACCCCCAAACAATGAGCAGTTCTTC.

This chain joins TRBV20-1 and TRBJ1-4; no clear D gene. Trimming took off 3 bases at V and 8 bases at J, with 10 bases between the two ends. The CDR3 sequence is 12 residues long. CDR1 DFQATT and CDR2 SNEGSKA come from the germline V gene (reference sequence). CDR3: CSASSGGEKLFF. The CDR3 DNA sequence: TGCAGTGCTAGTTCGGGTGGGGAAAAACTGTTTTTT.

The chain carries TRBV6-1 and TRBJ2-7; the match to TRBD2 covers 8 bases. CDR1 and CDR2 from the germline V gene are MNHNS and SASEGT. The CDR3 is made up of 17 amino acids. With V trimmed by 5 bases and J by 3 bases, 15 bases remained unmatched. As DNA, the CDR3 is TGTGCCAGCAGTCCCAGAGTCTGGGTAGCGGGGAACTACGAGCAGTACTTC. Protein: CASSPRVWVAGNYEQYF.

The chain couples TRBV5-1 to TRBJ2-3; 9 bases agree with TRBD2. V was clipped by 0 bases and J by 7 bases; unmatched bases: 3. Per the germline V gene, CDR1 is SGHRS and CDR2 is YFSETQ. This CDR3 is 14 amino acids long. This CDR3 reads CASSLVAGENTQYF. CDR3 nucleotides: TGCGCCAGCAGCTTGGTAGCGGGGGAGAATACGCAGTATTTT.

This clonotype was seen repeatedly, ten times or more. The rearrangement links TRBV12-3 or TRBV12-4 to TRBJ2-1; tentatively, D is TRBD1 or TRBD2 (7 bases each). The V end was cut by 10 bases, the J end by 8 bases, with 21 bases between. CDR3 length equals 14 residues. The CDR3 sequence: CATRKPRGGYEQFF. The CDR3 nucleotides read TGTGCCACCCGGAAGCCCAGGGGGGGGTATGAGCAGTTCTTC.

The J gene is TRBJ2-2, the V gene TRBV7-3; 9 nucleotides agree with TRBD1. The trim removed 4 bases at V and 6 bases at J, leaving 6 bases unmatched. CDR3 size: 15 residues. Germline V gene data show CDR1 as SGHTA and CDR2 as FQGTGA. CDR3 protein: CASSSGTGNPGELFF. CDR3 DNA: TGTGCCAGCAGCTCCGGGACAGGGAATCCCGGGGAGCTGTTTTTT.

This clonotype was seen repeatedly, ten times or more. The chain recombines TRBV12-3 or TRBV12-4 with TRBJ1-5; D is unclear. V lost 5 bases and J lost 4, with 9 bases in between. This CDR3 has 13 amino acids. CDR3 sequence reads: CASSTPTNQPQHF. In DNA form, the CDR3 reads TGTGCCAGCAGTACCCCGACGAATCAGCCCCAGCATTTT.

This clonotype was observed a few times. For the CDR3, the DNA is TGCAGTGCCAGGGACGGGGGAACAACAGATACGCAGTATTTT. It is translated as CSARDGGTTDTQYF. The genes are TRBV20-1 and TRBJ2-3, with D maybe TRBD2 (6 bases). The ends were cut back, 6 bases at V and 3 bases at J, with 16 bases in the middle. The CDR3 sequence is 14 residues long. From germline, CDR1 is DFQATT and CDR2 SNEGSKA (reference sequence).

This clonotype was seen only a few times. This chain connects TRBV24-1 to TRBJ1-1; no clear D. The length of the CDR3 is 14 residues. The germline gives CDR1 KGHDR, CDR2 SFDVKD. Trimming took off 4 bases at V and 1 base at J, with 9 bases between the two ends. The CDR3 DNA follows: TGTGCCACCAGTGACCGTACCCCGAACACTGAAGCTTTCTTT. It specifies CATSDRTPNTEAFF.

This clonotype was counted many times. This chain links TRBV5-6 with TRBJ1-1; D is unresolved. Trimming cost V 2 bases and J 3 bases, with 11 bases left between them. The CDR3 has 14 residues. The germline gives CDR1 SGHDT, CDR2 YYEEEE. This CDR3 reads CASSFAVVDTEAFF. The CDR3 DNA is TGTGCCAGCAGCTTCGCTGTGGTGGACACTGAAGCTTTCTTT. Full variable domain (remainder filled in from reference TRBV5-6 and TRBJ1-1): DAGVTQSPTHLIKTRGQQVTLRCSPKSGHDTVSWYQQALGQGPQFIFQYYEEEERQRGNFPDRFSGHQFPNYSSELNVNALLLGDSALYLCASSFAVVDTEAFFGQGTRLTVV.

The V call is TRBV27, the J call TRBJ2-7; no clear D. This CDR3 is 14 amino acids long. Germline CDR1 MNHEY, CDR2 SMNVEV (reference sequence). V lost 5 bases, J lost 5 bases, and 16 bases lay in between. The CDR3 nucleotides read TGTGCCAGCAGTCCGATCCCGGCCTTTAACGAGCAGTACTTC. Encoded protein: CASSPIPAFNEQYF.

The CDR3 reads CASSSGGARNQPQHF. The DNA of the CDR3 is TGTGCCAGCAGCTCCGGGGGGGCGCGCAATCAGCCCCAGCATTTT. V and J are TRBV7-9 and TRBJ1-5, with D maybe TRBD1 (6 bases). V was trimmed by 4 bases and J by 2 bases, leaving 12 bases between them. This CDR3 spans 15 amino acids. Germline values: CDR1 SEHNR, CDR2 FQNEAQ (reference sequence).

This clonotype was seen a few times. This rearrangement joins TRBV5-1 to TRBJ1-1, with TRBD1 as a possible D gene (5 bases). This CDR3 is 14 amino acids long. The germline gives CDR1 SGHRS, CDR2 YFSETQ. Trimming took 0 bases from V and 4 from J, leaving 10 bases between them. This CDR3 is CASSLEGTGTEAFF. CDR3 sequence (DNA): TGCGCCAGCAGCTTGGAGGGGACGGGCACTGAAGCTTTCTTT.

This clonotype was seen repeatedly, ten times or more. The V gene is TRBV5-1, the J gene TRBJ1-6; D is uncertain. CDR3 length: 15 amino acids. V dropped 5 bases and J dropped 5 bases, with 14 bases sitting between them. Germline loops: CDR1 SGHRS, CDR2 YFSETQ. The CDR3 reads CASRIQDGNNSPLHF. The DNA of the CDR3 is TGCGCCAGCAGGATTCAGGACGGAAATAATTCACCCCTCCACTTT.